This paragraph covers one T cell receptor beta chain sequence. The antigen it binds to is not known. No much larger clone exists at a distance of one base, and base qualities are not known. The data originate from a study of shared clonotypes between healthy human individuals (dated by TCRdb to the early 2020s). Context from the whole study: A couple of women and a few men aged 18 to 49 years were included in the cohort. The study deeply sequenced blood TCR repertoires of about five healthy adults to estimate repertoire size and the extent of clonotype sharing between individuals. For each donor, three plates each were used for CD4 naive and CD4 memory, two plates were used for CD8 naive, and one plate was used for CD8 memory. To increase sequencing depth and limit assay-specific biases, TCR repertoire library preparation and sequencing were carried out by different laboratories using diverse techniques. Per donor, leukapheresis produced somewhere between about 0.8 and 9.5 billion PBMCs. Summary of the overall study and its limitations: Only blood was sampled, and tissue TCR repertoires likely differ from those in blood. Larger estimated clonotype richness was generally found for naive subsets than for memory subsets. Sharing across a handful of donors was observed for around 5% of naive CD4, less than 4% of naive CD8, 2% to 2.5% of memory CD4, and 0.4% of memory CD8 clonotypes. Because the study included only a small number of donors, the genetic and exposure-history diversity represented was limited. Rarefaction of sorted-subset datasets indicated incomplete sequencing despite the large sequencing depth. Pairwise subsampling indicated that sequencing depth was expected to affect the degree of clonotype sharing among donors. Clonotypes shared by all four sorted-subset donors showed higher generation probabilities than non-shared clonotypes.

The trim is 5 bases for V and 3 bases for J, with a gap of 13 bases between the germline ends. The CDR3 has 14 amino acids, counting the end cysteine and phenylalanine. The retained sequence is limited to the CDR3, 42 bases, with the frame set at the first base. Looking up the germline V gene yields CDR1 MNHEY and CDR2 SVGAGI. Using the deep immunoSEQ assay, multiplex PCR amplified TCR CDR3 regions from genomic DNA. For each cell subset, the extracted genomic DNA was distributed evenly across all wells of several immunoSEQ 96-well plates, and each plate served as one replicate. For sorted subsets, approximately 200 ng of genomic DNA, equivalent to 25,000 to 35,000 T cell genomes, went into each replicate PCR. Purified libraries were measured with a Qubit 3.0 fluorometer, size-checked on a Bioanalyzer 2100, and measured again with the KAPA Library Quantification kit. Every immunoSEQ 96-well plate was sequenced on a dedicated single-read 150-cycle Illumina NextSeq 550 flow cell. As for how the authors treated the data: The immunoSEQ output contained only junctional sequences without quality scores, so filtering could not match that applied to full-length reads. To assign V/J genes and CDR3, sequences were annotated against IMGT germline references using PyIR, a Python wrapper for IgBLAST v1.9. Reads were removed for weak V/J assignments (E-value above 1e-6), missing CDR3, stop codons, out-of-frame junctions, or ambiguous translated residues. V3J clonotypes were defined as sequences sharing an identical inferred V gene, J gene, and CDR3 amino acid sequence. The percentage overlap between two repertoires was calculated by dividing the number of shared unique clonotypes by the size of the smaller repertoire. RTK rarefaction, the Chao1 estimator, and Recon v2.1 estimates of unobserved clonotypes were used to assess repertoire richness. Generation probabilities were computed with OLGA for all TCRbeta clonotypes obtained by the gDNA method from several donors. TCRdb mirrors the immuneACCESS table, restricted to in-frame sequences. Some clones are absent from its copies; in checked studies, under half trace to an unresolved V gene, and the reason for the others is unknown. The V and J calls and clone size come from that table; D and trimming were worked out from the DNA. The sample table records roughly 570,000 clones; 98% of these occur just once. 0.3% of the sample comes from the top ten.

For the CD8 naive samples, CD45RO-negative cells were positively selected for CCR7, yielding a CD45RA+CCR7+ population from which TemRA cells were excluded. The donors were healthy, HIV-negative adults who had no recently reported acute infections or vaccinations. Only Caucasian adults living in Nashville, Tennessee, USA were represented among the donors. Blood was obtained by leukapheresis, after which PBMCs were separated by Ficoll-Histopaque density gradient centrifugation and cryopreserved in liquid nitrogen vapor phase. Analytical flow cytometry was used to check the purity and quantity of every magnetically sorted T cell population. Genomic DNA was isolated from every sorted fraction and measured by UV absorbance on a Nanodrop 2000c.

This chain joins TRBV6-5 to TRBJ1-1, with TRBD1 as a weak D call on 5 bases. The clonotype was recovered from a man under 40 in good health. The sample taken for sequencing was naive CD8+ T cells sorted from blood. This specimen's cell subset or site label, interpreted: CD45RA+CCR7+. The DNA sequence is TGTGCCAGCAGTGCAGGGTCTACGTACACTGAAGCTTTCTTT. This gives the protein CASSAGSTYTEAFF.